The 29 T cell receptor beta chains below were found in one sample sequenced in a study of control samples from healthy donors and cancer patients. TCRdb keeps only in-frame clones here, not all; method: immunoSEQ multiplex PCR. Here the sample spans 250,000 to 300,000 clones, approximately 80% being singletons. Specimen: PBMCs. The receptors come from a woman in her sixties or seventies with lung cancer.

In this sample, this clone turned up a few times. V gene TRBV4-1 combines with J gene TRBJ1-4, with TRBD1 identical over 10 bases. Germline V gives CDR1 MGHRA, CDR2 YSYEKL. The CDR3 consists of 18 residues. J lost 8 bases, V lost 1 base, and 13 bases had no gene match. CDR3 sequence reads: CASSQVGTGDPAREKLFF. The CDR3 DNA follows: TGCGCCAGCAGCCAAGTAGGGACAGGGGACCCTGCAAGAGAAAAACTGTTTTTT.

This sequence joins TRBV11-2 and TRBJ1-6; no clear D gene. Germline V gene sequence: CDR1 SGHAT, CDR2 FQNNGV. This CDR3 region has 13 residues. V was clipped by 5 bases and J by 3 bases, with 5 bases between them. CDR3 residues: CASSPGYNSPLHF. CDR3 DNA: TGTGCCAGCAGCCCGGGCTATAATTCACCCCTCCACTTT.

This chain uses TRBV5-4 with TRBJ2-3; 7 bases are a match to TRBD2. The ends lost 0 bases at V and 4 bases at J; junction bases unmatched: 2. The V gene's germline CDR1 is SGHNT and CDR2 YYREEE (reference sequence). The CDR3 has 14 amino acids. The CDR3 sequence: CASSLEGRADTQYF. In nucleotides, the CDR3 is TGTGCCAGCAGCTTGGAAGGGAGGGCAGATACGCAGTATTTT.

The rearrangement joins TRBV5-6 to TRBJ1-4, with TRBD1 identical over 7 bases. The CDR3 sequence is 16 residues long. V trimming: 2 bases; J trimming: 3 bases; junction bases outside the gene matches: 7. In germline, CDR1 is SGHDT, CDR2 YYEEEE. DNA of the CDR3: TGTGCCAGCAGCTTTGCAACAGGGGTTCCTAATGAAAAACTGTTTTTT. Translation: CASSFATGVPNEKLFF.

CDR3 in amino acids: CASRTQGSGELFF. The CDR3 DNA is TGCGCCAGCAGAACTCAGGGTAGCGGGGAGCTGTTTTTT. The chain joins TRBV10-2 to TRBJ2-2; D may be TRBD1 (5 bases). V was trimmed by 6 bases and J by 7 bases, leaving 12 bases between them. From germline, CDR1 is WSHSY and CDR2 SAAADI. This CDR3 comprises 13 residues.

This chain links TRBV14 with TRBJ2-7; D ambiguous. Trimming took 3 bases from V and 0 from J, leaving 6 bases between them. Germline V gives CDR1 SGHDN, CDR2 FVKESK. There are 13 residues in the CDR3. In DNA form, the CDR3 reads TGTGCCAGCAGCCACTTGGACTCCTACGAGCAGTACTTC. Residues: CASSHLDSYEQYF.

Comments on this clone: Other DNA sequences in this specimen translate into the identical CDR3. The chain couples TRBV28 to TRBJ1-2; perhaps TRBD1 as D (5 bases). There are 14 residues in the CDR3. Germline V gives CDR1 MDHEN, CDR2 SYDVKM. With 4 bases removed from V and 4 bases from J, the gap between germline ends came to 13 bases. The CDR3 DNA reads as TGTGCCAGCAGTTGGGGGGACTCAGGCTATGGCTACACCTTC. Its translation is CASSWGDSGYGYTF.

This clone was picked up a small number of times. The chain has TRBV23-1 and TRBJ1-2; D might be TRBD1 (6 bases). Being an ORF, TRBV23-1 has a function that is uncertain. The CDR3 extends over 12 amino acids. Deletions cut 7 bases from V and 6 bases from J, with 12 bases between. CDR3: CASTRDTDGYTF. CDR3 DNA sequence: TGCGCCAGCACCCGGGACACGGATGGCTACACCTTC.

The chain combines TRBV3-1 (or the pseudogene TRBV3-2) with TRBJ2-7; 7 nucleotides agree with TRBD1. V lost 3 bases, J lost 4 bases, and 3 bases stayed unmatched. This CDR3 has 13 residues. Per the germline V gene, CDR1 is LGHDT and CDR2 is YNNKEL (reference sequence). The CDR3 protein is CASSQDRLYEQYF. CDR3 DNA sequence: TGTGCCAGCAGCCAGGACAGGTTGTACGAGCAGTACTTC.

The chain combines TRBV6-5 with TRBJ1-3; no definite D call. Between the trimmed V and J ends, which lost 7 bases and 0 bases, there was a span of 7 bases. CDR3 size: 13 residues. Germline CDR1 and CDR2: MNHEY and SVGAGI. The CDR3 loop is CASTAVSGNTIYF. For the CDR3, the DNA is TGTGCCAGCACTGCAGTCTCTGGAAACACCATATATTTT.

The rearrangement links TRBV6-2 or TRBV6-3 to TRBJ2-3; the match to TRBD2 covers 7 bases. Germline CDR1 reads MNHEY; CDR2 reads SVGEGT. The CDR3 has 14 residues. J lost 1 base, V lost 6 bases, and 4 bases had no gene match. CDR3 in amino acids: CASSSRGGTDTQYF. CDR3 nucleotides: TGTGCCAGCAGCTCCCGGGGGGGCACAGATACGCAGTATTTT.

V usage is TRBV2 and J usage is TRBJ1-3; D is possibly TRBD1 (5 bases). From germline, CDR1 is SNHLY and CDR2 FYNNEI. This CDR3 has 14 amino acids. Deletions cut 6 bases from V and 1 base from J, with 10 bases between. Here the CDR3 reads CASRGTPSGNTIYF. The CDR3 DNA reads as TGTGCCAGCAGGGGGACGCCTTCTGGAAACACCATATATTTT.

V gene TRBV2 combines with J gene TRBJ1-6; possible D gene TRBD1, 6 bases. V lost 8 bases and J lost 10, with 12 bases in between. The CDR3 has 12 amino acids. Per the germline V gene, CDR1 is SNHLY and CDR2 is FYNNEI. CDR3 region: CASATGQSPLHF. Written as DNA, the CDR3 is TGTGCCAGCGCGACAGGTCAATCACCCCTCCACTTT. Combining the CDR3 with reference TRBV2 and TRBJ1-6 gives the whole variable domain EPEVTQTPSHQVTQMGQEVILRCVPISNHLYFYWYRQILGQKVEFLVSFYNNEISEKSEIFDDQFSVERPDGSNFTLKIRSTKLEDSAMYFCASATGQSPLHFGNGTRLTVT.

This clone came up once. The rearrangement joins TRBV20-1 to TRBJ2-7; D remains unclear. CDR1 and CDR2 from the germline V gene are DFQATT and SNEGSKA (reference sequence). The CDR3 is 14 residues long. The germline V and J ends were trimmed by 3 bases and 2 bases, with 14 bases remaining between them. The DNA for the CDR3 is TGCAGTGCTAGTTTATTAGCTGAGACCTACGAGCAGTACTTC. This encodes CSASLLAETYEQYF.

The chain's CDR3 is CASSRDTAGELFF. CDR3 DNA sequence: TGTGCCAGCAGCCGTGACACGGCCGGGGAGCTGTTTTTT. The rearrangement uses TRBV7-6 and TRBJ2-2; D remains unclear. In germline, CDR1 is SGHVS, CDR2 FNYEAQ. The CDR3 spans 13 residues. Trimming removed 5 bases from V and 6 bases from J, with 10 bases in between.

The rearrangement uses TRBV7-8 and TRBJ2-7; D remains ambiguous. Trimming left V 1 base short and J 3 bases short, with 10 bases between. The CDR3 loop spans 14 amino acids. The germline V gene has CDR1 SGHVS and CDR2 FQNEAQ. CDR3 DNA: TGTGCCAGCAGCTTAGGTTATGGGAACTACGAGCAGTACTTC. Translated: CASSLGYGNYEQYF.

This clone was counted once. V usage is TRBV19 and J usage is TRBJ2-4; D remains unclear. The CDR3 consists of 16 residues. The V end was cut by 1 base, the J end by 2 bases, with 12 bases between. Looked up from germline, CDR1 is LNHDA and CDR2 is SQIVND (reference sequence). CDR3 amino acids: CASSIAGAPPKNIQYF. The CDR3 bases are TGTGCCAGTAGTATAGCCGGAGCGCCCCCCAAAAACATTCAGTACTTC.

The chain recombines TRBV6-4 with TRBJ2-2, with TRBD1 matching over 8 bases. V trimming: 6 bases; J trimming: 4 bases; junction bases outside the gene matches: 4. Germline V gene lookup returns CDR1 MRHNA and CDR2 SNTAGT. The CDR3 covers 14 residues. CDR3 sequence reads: CASREQGGTGELFF. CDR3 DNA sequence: TGTGCCAGCAGAGAACAGGGGGGCACCGGGGAGCTGTTTTTT.

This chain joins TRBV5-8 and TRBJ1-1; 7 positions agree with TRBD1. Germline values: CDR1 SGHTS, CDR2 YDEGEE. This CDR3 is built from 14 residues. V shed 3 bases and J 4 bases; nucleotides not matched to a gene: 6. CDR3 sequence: CASSYRGTGTEAFF. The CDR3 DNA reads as TGTGCCAGCAGCTACAGGGGCACAGGCACTGAAGCTTTCTTT. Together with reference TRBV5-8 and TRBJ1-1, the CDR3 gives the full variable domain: EAGVTQSPTHLIKTRGQQATLRCSPISGHTSVYWYQQALGLGLQFLLWYDEGEERNRGNFPPRFSGRQFPNYSSELNVNALELEDSALYLCASSYRGTGTEAFFGQGTRLTVV.

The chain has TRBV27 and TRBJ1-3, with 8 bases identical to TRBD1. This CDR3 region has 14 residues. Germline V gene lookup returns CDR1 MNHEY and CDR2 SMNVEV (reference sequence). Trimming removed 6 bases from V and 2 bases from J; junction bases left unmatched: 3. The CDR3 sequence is CASSQTGAGNTIYF. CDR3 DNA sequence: TGTGCCAGCAGCCAGACAGGGGCTGGAAACACCATATATTTT.

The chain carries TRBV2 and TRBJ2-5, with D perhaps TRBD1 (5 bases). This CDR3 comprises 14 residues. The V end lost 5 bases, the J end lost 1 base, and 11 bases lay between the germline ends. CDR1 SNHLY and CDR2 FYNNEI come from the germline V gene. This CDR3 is CASSYLTVQETQYF. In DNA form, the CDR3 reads TGTGCCAGCAGTTACTTGACAGTCCAAGAGACCCAGTACTTC. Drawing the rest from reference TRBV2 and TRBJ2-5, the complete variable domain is EPEVTQTPSHQVTQMGQEVILRCVPISNHLYFYWYRQILGQKVEFLVSFYNNEISEKSEIFDDQFSVERPDGSNFTLKIRSTKLEDSAMYFCASSYLTVQETQYFGPGTRLLVL.

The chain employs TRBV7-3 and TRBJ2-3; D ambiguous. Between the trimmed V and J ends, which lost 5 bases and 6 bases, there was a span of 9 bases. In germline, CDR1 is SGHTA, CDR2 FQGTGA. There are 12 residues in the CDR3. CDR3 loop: CASSPNGDTQYF. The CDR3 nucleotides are TGTGCCAGCAGCCCCAATGGGGATACGCAGTATTTT. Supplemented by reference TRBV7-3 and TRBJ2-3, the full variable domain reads GAGVSQTPSNKVTEKGKYVELRCDPISGHTALYWYRQSLGQGPEFLIYFQGTGAADDSGLPNDRFFAVRPEGSVSTLKIQRTERGDSAVYLCASSPNGDTQYFGPGTRLTVL.

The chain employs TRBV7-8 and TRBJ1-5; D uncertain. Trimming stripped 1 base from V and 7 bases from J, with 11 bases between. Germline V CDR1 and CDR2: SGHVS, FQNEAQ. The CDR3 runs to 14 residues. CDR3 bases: TGTGCCAGCAGCTTAGTGGACCAGCGCCAGCCCCAGCATTTT. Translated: CASSLVDQRQPQHF. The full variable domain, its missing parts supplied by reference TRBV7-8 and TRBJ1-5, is GAGVSQSPRYKVAKRGQDVALRCDPISGHVSLFWYQQALGQGPEFLTYFQNEAQLDKSGLPSDRFFAERPEGSVSTLKIQRTQQEDSAVYLCASSLVDQRQPQHFGDGTRLSIL.

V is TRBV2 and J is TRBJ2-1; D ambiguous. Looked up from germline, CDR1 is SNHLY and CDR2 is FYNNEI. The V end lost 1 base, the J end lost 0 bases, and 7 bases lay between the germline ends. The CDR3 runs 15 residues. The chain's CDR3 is CASSEGVLSYNEQFF. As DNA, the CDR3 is TGTGCCAGCAGTGAAGGCGTCCTCTCCTACAATGAGCAGTTCTTC.

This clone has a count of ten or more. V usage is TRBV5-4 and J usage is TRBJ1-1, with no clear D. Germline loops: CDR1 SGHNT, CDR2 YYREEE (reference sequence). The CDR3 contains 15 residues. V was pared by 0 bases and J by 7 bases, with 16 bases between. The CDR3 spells CASSLESVLVREAFF. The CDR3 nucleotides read TGTGCCAGCAGCTTGGAAAGTGTTCTCGTACGTGAAGCTTTCTTT.

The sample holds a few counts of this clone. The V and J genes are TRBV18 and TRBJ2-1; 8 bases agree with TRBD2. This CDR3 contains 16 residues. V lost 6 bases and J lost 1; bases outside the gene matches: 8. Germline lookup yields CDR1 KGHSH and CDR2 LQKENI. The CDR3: CASSPGGQGSYNEQFF. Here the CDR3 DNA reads TGTGCCAGCTCCCCGGGGGGGCAAGGATCCTACAATGAGCAGTTCTTC.

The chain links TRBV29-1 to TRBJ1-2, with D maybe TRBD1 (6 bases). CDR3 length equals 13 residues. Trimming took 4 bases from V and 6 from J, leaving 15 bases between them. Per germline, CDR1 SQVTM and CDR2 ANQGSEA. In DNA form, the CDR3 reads TGCAGCGTTGTGACGTGGGGGGCTAATGGCTACACCTTC. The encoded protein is CSVVTWGANGYTF.

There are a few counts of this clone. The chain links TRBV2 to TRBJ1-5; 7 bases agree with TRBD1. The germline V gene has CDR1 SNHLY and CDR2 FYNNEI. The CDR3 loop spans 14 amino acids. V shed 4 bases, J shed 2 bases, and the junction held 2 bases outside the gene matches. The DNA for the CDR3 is TGTGCCAGCAGTGGACAGGGAGGCAATCAGCCCCAGCATTTT. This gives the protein CASSGQGGNQPQHF.

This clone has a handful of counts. The CDR3: CASSMGPGPPNEKLFF. The CDR3 nucleotides are TGTGCCAGCAGTATGGGGCCAGGCCCTCCTAATGAAAAACTGTTTTTT. J is TRBJ1-4 and V is TRBV28, with a tentative D call TRBD1 (5 bases). CDR1 is MDHEN and CDR2 is SYDVKM in the germline V gene. Trimming pared 5 bases from V and 3 bases from J, leaving 16 bases between. The CDR3 covers 16 residues.